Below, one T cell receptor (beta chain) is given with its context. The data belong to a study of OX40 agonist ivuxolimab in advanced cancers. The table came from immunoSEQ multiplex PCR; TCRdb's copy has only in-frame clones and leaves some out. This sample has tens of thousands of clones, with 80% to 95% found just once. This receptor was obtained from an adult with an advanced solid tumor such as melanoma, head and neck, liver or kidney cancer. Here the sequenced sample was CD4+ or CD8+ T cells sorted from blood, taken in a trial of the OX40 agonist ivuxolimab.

CDR3 sequence (DNA): TGTGCCAGCAGCACCGGGGACTCCCTGTCAGATACGCAGTATTTT. This sequence encodes CASSTGDSLSDTQYF. The gene calls are TRBV5-4 and TRBJ2-3; D is perhaps TRBD2 (6 bases). Germline lookup yields CDR1 SGHNT and CDR2 YYREEE (reference sequence). This CDR3 spans 15 amino acids. V lost 4 bases and J lost 4, with 16 bases in between.